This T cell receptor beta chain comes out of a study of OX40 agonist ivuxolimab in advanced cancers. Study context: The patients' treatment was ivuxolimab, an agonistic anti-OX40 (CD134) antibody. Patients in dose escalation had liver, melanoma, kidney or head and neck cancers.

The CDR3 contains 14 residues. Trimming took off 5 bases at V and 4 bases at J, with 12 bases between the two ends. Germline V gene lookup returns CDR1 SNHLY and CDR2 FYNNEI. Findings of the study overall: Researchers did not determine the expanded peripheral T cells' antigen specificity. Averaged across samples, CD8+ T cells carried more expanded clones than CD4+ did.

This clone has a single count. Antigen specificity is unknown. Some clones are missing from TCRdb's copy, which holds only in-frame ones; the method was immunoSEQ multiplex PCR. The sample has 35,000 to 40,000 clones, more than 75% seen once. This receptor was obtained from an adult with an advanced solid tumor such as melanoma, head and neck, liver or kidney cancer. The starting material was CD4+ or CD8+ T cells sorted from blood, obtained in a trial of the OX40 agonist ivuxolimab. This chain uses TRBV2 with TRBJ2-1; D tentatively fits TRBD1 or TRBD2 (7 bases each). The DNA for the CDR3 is TGTGCCAGCAGTCGACAGGGACTATACAATGAGCAGTTCTTC. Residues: CASSRQGLYNEQFF.